Below, 32 T cell receptor beta chains from the same sample are listed, as sequenced in a study of blood T cell repertoires in COVID-19. Profiled with immunoSEQ multiplex PCR; TCRdb holds only in-frame clones, not every one. The data show tens of thousands of clones, with roughly two thirds seen just once and about 9.1% held by the top ten. Sequencing was done on a sample of peripheral blood. These receptors were obtained from a woman in her 70s with acute or convalescent COVID-19.

This rearrangement joins TRBV6-6 to TRBJ2-7, with D perhaps matching TRBD2 (6 bases). Germline CDR1 and CDR2: MNHNY and SVGAGI (reference sequence). V lost 2 bases, J lost 6 bases, and 14 bases lay in between. This CDR3 has 14 residues. In DNA form, the CDR3 reads TGTGCCAGCAGTTACGGGAGAGGGGAGGCCGAGCAGTACTTC. Residues: CASSYGRGEAEQYF.

V usage is TRBV20-1 and J usage is TRBJ2-7, with D tentatively TRBD1 (6 bases). V shed 8 bases and J shed 2 bases, with 10 bases lying between them. In germline, CDR1 is DFQATT, CDR2 SNEGSKA (reference sequence). The CDR3 has 11 residues. The CDR3 loop reads CSIDRTYEQYF. CDR3 coding DNA: TGCAGTATAGACAGGACCTACGAGCAGTACTTC.

This clone was counted a single time. This rearrangement joins TRBV5-1 to TRBJ2-1; 13 nucleotides agree with TRBD2. CDR3 length: 16 residues. V shed 0 bases, J shed 9 bases, and the junction held 6 bases outside the gene matches. Germline CDR1 reads SGHRS; CDR2 reads YFSETQ. The CDR3 coding sequence is TGCGCCAGCAGCTTGGGACTAGCGGGAGGAGGGATTGAGCAGTTCTTC. This encodes CASSLGLAGGGIEQFF.

The chain employs TRBV6-4 and TRBJ1-6; 8 nucleotides line up with TRBD1. The CDR3 sequence is 21 residues long. CDR1 MRHNA and CDR2 SNTAGT come from the germline V gene. Trimming at V came to 6 bases and at J to 0 bases, leaving 19 bases not matched to a gene. The CDR3: CASRDPTAGGDSSSYNSPLHF. The CDR3 region has the DNA TGTGCCAGCAGAGACCCTACCGCAGGGGGCGACTCCAGCTCCTATAATTCACCCCTCCACTTT.

The CDR3 bases are TGCAGCGGGCGGGACAGTGCCTACGAGCAGTACTTC. Protein: CSGRDSAYEQYF. The chain recombines TRBV29-1 with TRBJ2-7; D may be TRBD1 (7 bases). The CDR3 totals 12 residues. V gave up 7 bases and J gave up 2 bases, with 12 bases separating them. Germline lookup yields CDR1 SQVTM and CDR2 ANQGSEA.

Many counts were recorded for this clone. The chain combines TRBV5-1 with TRBJ1-4, with D hard to call. The CDR3 loop spans 16 amino acids. Germline values: CDR1 SGHRS, CDR2 YFSETQ. V lost 0 bases and J 2 bases, leaving 11 bases between the germline ends. In nucleotides, the CDR3 is TGCGCCAGCAGCTTGGGGGCTCCGGGGACTAATGAAAAACTGTTTTTT. Protein product: CASSLGAPGTNEKLFF. Full variable domain (remainder filled in from reference TRBV5-1 and TRBJ1-4): KAGVTQTPRYLIKTRGQQVTLSCSPISGHRSVSWYQQTPGQGLQFLFEYFSETQRNKGNFPGRFSGRQFSNSRSEMNVSTLELGDSALYLCASSLGAPGTNEKLFFGSGTQLSVL.

J is TRBJ1-1 and V is TRBV6-2 or TRBV6-3, with D maybe TRBD1 (6 bases). Germline CDR1 MNHEY, CDR2 SVGEGT. Trimming removed 0 bases at V and 0 bases at J, with 20 bases between. The CDR3 has 19 amino acids. This chain's CDR3 is CASSYSIGRGLVMNTEAFF. The CDR3 coding sequence is TGTGCCAGCAGTTACTCGATAGGCAGGGGTTTGGTTATGAACACTGAAGCTTTCTTT.

This clone was seen once. The J gene is TRBJ2-1, the V gene TRBV6-5; tentatively, D is TRBD2 (5 bases). The germline CDR1 and CDR2 sequences are MNHEY and SVGAGI. Trimming pared 2 bases from V and 6 bases from J, leaving 8 bases between. This CDR3 region has 13 residues. The CDR3 is CASSYTRSNEQFF. As DNA, the CDR3 is TGTGCCAGCAGTTACACTAGATCCAATGAGCAGTTCTTC.

The chain links TRBV6-1 to TRBJ1-5, with D maybe TRBD1 (6 bases). Per germline, CDR1 MNHNS and CDR2 SASEGT. V was clipped by 2 bases and J by 3 bases, with 14 bases between them. This CDR3 region has 16 residues. CDR3 sequence reads: CASSELGHPTNQPQHF. DNA of the CDR3: TGTGCCAGCAGTGAACTGGGACACCCGACCAATCAGCCCCAGCATTTT.

V is TRBV6-1 and J is TRBJ2-2; 9 bases fit TRBD2. CDR3 length: 15 amino acids. Germline-derived CDR1 and CDR2 are MNHNS and SASEGT. Trimming took 6 bases from V and 4 from J; bases not matched to a gene: 6. CDR3 loop: CASSKREEGTGELFF. The CDR3 DNA reads as TGTGCCAGCAGCAAGCGGGAGGAGGGCACCGGGGAGCTGTTTTTT.

This clone has more than one count but fewer than ten. V is TRBV5-4 and J is TRBJ1-4; a possible D gene is TRBD1 (5 bases). With 4 bases removed from V and 0 bases from J, the gap between germline ends came to 13 bases. The CDR3 runs to 16 residues. Germline V gives CDR1 SGHNT, CDR2 YYREEE (reference sequence). Here the CDR3 reads CASSVDSTATNEKLFF. CDR3 nucleotides: TGTGCCAGCAGCGTTGACAGCACCGCAACTAATGAAAAACTGTTTTTT. Full variable domain (missing parts from reference TRBV5-4 and TRBJ1-4): ETGVTQSPTHLIKTRGQQVTLRCSSQSGHNTVSWYQQALGQGPQFIFQYYREEENGRGNFPPRFSGLQFPNYSSELNVNALELDDSALYLCASSVDSTATNEKLFFGSGTQLSVL.

The chain uses TRBV28 and TRBJ2-7, with a weak D call TRBD2 (6 bases). The CDR3 has 16 residues. Trimming left V 5 bases short and J 5 bases short, with 22 bases between. Looked up from germline, CDR1 is MDHEN and CDR2 is SYDVKM. DNA for the CDR3: TGTGCCAGCAGTCTCGCGGGGCCGACCGGGGTGGACGAGCAGTACTTC. The encoded protein is CASSLAGPTGVDEQYF. Looking up the rest from reference TRBV28 and TRBJ2-7 gives the full variable domain: DVKVTQSSRYLVKRTGEKVFLECVQDMDHENMFWYRQDPGLGLRLIYFSYDVKMKEKGDIPEGYSVSREKKERFSLILESASTNQTSMYLCASSLAGPTGVDEQYFGPGTRLTVT.

For this clone: The junction departs from the called germline gene at one end, perhaps through a read error. The V call is TRBV5-1, the J call TRBJ2-4, with TRBD1 matching 9 bases. From germline, CDR1 is SGHRS and CDR2 YFSETQ. The CDR3 runs to 13 residues. The CDR3: CASSLGQGNIQYF. The CDR3 DNA reads as TGCGCCAGCAGTTTGGGACAGGGAAACATTCAGTACTTC.

The chain has TRBV6-5 and TRBJ2-7, with D possibly matching TRBD2 (6 bases). This CDR3 has 15 residues. V was shortened by 2 bases and J by 6 bases, with 17 bases between the two germline ends. Per germline, CDR1 MNHEY and CDR2 SVGAGI. CDR3 bases: TGTGCCAGCAGTTACGCCGGGAGAGGGAGAGGCGAGCAGTACTTC. It is translated as CASSYAGRGRGEQYF.

The CDR3 region is CASSLNQPGQGGEQYF. The CDR3 DNA is TGTGCCAGCAGCTTGAACCAGCCGGGACAGGGGGGCGAGCAGTACTTC. The chain links TRBV11-2 to TRBJ2-7; 11 nucleotides align to TRBD1. The CDR3 is 16 residues long. Germline V lookup: CDR1 SGHAT, CDR2 FQNNGV. The V and J ends lost 3 bases and 6 bases, in that order; junction bases with no gene match: 10.

The rearrangement links TRBV6-6 to TRBJ1-3; D call uncertain. V lost 5 bases, J lost 0 bases, and 17 bases lay in between. This CDR3 is 17 amino acids long. Germline-derived CDR1 and CDR2 are MNHNY and SVGAGI (reference sequence). CDR3 protein: CASSPQPGIRSGNTIYF. The DNA of the CDR3 is TGTGCCAGCAGTCCACAACCGGGGATCCGCTCTGGAAACACCATATATTTT.

The CDR3 DNA reads TGTGCCAGCAGGAGGGACAGGGGAAATTCACCCCTCCACTTT. As protein: CASRRDRGNSPLHF. This rearrangement joins TRBV6-5 to TRBJ1-6, with 10 bases aligning to TRBD1. The CDR3 spans 14 residues. V shed 6 bases, J shed 7 bases, and the junction held 3 bases outside the gene matches. Germline loops: CDR1 MNHEY, CDR2 SVGAGI.

Regarding this clone: Germline and junction disagree at one end, which may indicate a read error. The chain combines TRBV7-9 with TRBJ1-2; possibly TRBD1 for D (5 bases). Germline-derived CDR1 and CDR2 are SEHNR and FQNEAQ (reference sequence). CDR3 length: 12 residues. DNA for the CDR3: TGTGCCAGCAGCCAGGACAACTCTGGCTACACCTTC. Its translation is CASSQDNSGYTF.

This clone appeared many times. The V gene is TRBV7-9, the J gene TRBJ1-3, with unresolved D. Trimming removed 5 bases at V and 0 bases at J, with 11 bases between. CDR1 is SEHNR and CDR2 is FQNEAQ in the germline V gene (reference sequence). The CDR3 loop spans 15 amino acids. CDR3 DNA: TGTGCCAGCAGCCCGAAACTCCGCTCTGGAAACACCATATATTTT. Protein sequence: CASSPKLRSGNTIYF.

This clone has at least ten counts. The same CDR3 can be traced to other DNA sequences in this sample. The V and J genes are TRBV5-6 and TRBJ1-3; TRBD1 might be the D (5 bases). The CDR3 covers 14 residues. Per germline, CDR1 SGHDT and CDR2 YYEEEE. Trimming took 2 bases from V and 6 from J, leaving 12 bases between them. CDR3 in DNA: TGTGCCAGCAGCTTTTTTTCGGGGGTAAACACCATATATTTT. It codes for CASSFFSGVNTIYF.

This clone was counted at least ten times. This chain uses TRBV6-5 with TRBJ2-5; D remains unclear. This CDR3 region has 11 residues. V lost 7 bases and J lost 5, with 8 bases in between. CDR1 is MNHEY and CDR2 is SVGAGI in the germline V gene. The CDR3 DNA follows: TGTGCCAGCACCCAGAGGGAGACCCAGTACTTC. Translation: CASTQRETQYF.

This clone was counted once. This chain joins TRBV7-3 and TRBJ2-1, with 12 positions matching TRBD2. Germline V gene lookup returns CDR1 SGHTA and CDR2 FQGTGA. The CDR3 totals 14 residues. J lost 4 bases, V lost 6 bases, and 1 base had no gene match. The CDR3 here is CASRTSGGYNEQFF. CDR3 in DNA: TGTGCCAGCAGGACTAGCGGGGGTTACAATGAGCAGTTCTTC.

There are a few counts of this clone. The chain is built from TRBV3-1 (or the pseudogene TRBV3-2) and TRBJ2-1; no reliable D call. The V end was cut by 4 bases, the J end by 7 bases, with 8 bases between. The germline V gene encodes CDR1 LGHDT and CDR2 YNNKEL (reference sequence). This CDR3 has 12 residues. The CDR3 DNA sequence: TGTGCCAGCAGCCGAAGCAGGAATGAGCAGTTCTTC. This translates into CASSRSRNEQFF.

The chain couples TRBV12-5 to TRBJ1-2; TRBD1 is a possible D gene (6 bases). Deletions cut 6 bases from V and 0 bases from J, with 17 bases between. The CDR3 spans 16 residues. Germline V gene lookup returns CDR1 LGHNT and CDR2 FRNRAP. The CDR3 spells CASGLDRTVSNYGYTF. DNA of the CDR3: TGTGCTAGTGGCCTGGATCGGACAGTCTCTAACTATGGCTACACCTTC.

The CDR3 sequence: CASSSPPTGASSGNTIYF. Here the CDR3 DNA reads TGTGCCAGCAGCTCCCCCCCGACAGGGGCGAGCTCTGGAAACACCATATATTTT. The chain recombines TRBV7-9 with TRBJ1-3; 8 bases fit TRBD1. The germline V gene encodes CDR1 SEHNR and CDR2 FQNEAQ (reference sequence). The CDR3 has 18 amino acids. V shed 4 bases, J shed 0 bases, and the junction held 11 bases outside the gene matches.

This clone appeared once. The chain carries TRBV12-3 or TRBV12-4 and TRBJ1-1; D gene uncertain. Deletions cut 2 bases from V and 10 bases from J, with 14 bases between. This CDR3 is built from 13 residues. The CDR3 DNA reads as TGTGCCAGCAGTTTAACGAGGGAACAAGGAGCTTTCTTT. It encodes CASSLTREQGAFF.

The chain joins TRBV3-1 (or the pseudogene TRBV3-2) to TRBJ2-2, with D perhaps TRBD2 (7 bases). Looked up from germline, CDR1 is LGHDT and CDR2 is YNNKEL (reference sequence). Trimming cost V 0 bases and J 4 bases, with 18 bases left between them. This CDR3 has 18 amino acids. The CDR3 DNA follows: TGTGCCAGCAGCCAAGAAGCGTGGGGGGGCGGTGGCACCGGGGAGCTGTTTTTT. It encodes CASSQEAWGGGGTGELFF.

This chain's CDR3 is CASSMVLAGKNEQFF. Written as DNA, the CDR3 is TGTGCCAGCAGTATGGTACTAGCGGGAAAGAATGAGCAGTTCTTC. The rearrangement uses TRBV28 and TRBJ2-1; TRBD2 agrees at 10 bases. J was trimmed by 7 bases and V by 5 bases; bases with no gene match: 8. The CDR3 covers 15 residues. Germline CDR1 reads MDHEN; CDR2 reads SYDVKM.

The J gene is TRBJ1-2, the V gene TRBV6-2 or TRBV6-3; a weak D match, TRBD1 (5 bases). The germline V and J ends were trimmed by 2 bases and 4 bases, with 14 bases remaining between them. The CDR3 length is 15 residues. CDR1 and CDR2 (germline): MNHEY, SVGEGT. CDR3 sequence (DNA): TGTGCCAGCAGTTACAGCGGGGACCGAGGCTATGGCTACACCTTC. Translated, it gives CASSYSGDRGYGYTF.

The table lists this clone with a few counts. The V call is TRBV5-1, the J call TRBJ2-2, with 13 bases aligning to TRBD2. The CDR3 is made up of 20 amino acids. Per the germline V gene, CDR1 is SGHRS and CDR2 is YFSETQ. The V and J ends lost 1 base and 3 bases, in that order; junction bases with no gene match: 12. The CDR3 DNA is TGCGCCAGCAGCTTGAAGGGGGGGACTAGCGGGATTGTCCACACCGGGGAGCTGTTTTTT. It specifies CASSLKGGTSGIVHTGELFF.

The chain joins TRBV5-1 to TRBJ2-3, with 9 nucleotides matching TRBD2. CDR1 is SGHRS and CDR2 is YFSETQ in the germline V gene. The CDR3 runs 16 residues. V shed 6 bases and J 3 bases; nucleotides not matched to a gene: 11. The CDR3 sequence: CASNLFSSGKTDTQYF. In DNA, the CDR3 is TGCGCCAGCAACCTATTTTCTAGCGGGAAAACAGATACGCAGTATTTT.

V is TRBV14 and J is TRBJ1-6; D might be TRBD1 (5 bases). Per germline, CDR1 SGHDN and CDR2 FVKESK. The CDR3 extends over 17 amino acids. Trimming removed 3 bases at V and 9 bases at J, with 21 bases between. The CDR3 DNA reads as TGTGCCAGCAGCCATACCTCAGGGAACCCTCTATTTTCACCCCTCCACTTT. Its translation: CASSHTSGNPLFSPLHF.